Listed below are T cell receptor beta chains from one sample, sequenced in a study of blood T cells in healthy people across ages. From the 5' RACE reads, TCRdb called clonotypes with MiXCR, one entry per CDR3 protein. The sample contains approximately 600,000 distinct CDR3 sequences, about 53% of which appear only once. Input material: blood. These receptors all come from a man in his 60s in good health. CDR3s include the opening cysteine and the closing phenylalanine or tryptophan. The order of the fields is J gene, V gene, D gene, clone size, CDR3 protein, CDR3 DNA. A D gene is named only where the DNA matches it firmly. Size is stated for part of the rows, as once, few or many counts, or as a class when the clone is expanded.

J gene: TRBJ2-7; V gene: TRBV7-2; D gene: -; clone size: -; CDR3 protein: CASSLGGLYNEQYF; CDR3 DNA: TGTGCCAGCAGCTTGGGGGGGCTCTACAATGAGCAGTACTTC
J gene: TRBJ1-2; V gene: TRBV20-1; D gene: TRBD1; clone size: few; CDR3 protein: CSAILTGAKSNYGYTF; CDR3 DNA: TGCAGTGCTATCTTGACAGGGGCCAAATCTAACTATGGCTACACCTTC
J gene: TRBJ2-3; V gene: TRBV2; D gene: TRBD1; clone size: few; CDR3 protein: CASSQDRDADTQYF; CDR3 DNA: TGTGCCAGCAGCCAGGACAGGGATGCAGATACGCAGTATTTT
J gene: TRBJ2-7; V gene: TRBV3-1; D gene: -; clone size: -; CDR3 protein: CASSPGLGVGEQYF; CDR3 DNA: TGTGCCAGCAGCCCAGGTCTCGGGGTTGGCGAGCAGTACTTC
J gene: TRBJ2-5; V gene: TRBV28; D gene: TRBD2; clone size: -; CDR3 protein: CASSPGGAGAQETQYF; CDR3 DNA: TGTGCCAGCAGTCCCGGCGGAGCGGGGGCCCAAGAGACCCAGTACTTC
J gene: TRBJ2-1; V gene: TRBV20-1; D gene: -; clone size: -; CDR3 protein: CSATPSGNNEQFF; CDR3 DNA: TGCAGTGCTACCCCAAGTGGTAACAATGAGCAGTTCTTC
J gene: TRBJ2-1; V gene: TRBV4-1; D gene: TRBD2; clone size: few; CDR3 protein: CASSQGGGVSYNEQFF; CDR3 DNA: TGCGCCAGCAGCCAAGGCGGGGGGGTCTCCTACAATGAGCAGTTCTTC
J gene: TRBJ1-2; V gene: TRBV9; D gene: -; clone size: few; CDR3 protein: CASSLGPGRRGYTF; CDR3 DNA: TGTGCCAGCAGCTTGGGCCCGGGGCGTAGAGGCTACACCTTC
J gene: TRBJ2-5; V gene: TRBV12-5; D gene: -; clone size: -; CDR3 protein: CASGPRIETQYF; CDR3 DNA: TGTGCTAGTGGCCCCCGTATAGAGACCCAGTACTTC
J gene: TRBJ2-1; V gene: TRBV7-2; D gene: -; clone size: few; CDR3 protein: CASSRTIGTNNEQFF; CDR3 DNA: TGTGCCAGCAGCCGAACCATCGGGACAAACAATGAGCAGTTCTTC
J gene: TRBJ2-1; V gene: TRBV6-5; D gene: TRBD1; clone size: -; CDR3 protein: CASRSRDRGIDEQFF; CDR3 DNA: TGTGCCAGCAGATCCCGGGACAGGGGTATCGATGAGCAGTTCTTC
J gene: TRBJ2-1; V gene: TRBV9; D gene: -; clone size: -; CDR3 protein: CASSVALAGSEQFF; CDR3 DNA: TGTGCCAGCAGCGTAGCCCTAGCTGGGAGCGAGCAGTTCTTC
J gene: TRBJ2-7; V gene: TRBV2; D gene: -; clone size: few; CDR3 protein: CASSGLPYEQYF; CDR3 DNA: TGTGCCAGCAGTGGACTGCCCTACGAGCAGTACTTC
J gene: TRBJ2-7; V gene: TRBV18; D gene: -; clone size: -; CDR3 protein: CASSPDSWTYEQYF; CDR3 DNA: TGTGCCAGCTCACCGGACAGCTGGACCTACGAGCAGTACTTC
J gene: TRBJ1-5; V gene: TRBV6-6; D gene: TRBD1; clone size: -; CDR3 protein: CASSQQGVGNQPQHF; CDR3 DNA: TGTGCCAGCAGCCAACAGGGGGTAGGGAATCAGCCCCAGCATTTT
J gene: TRBJ1-5; V gene: TRBV20-1; D gene: TRBD1; clone size: -; CDR3 protein: CSARARGRQPQHF; CDR3 DNA: TGCAGTGCCAGAGCCAGGGGGAGGCAGCCCCAGCATTTT
J gene: TRBJ2-5; V gene: TRBV11-2; D gene: TRBD2; clone size: -; CDR3 protein: CASSPGLAGHQETQYF; CDR3 DNA: TGTGCCAGCAGCCCAGGACTAGCGGGGCACCAAGAGACCCAGTACTTC
J gene: TRBJ2-7; V gene: TRBV6-2/TRBV6-3; D gene: TRBD2; clone size: -; CDR3 protein: CASSWASGSYEQYF; CDR3 DNA: TGTGCCAGCAGTTGGGCTAGCGGTTCCTACGAGCAGTACTTC
J gene: TRBJ1-1; V gene: TRBV20-1; D gene: -; clone size: -; CDR3 protein: CSVQGGGWTEALF; CDR3 DNA: TGCAGTGTTCAGGGTGGGGGATGGACTGAAGCTTTGTTT
J gene: TRBJ2-5; V gene: TRBV28; D gene: -; clone size: -; CDR3 protein: CASSSPLERIQETQYF; CDR3 DNA: TGTGCCAGCAGTTCCCCTCTGGAACGGATCCAAGAGACCCAGTACTTC
J gene: TRBJ2-7; V gene: TRBV11-2; D gene: -; clone size: -; CDR3 protein: CASSPLERSLGQYF; CDR3 DNA: TGTGCCAGCAGCCCCCTTGAGCGGTCCCTAGGCCAGTACTTC
J gene: TRBJ2-5; V gene: TRBV14; D gene: -; clone size: -; CDR3 protein: CAGSQDMGQETQYF; CDR3 DNA: TGTGCCGGCAGCCAAGATATGGGCCAAGAGACCCAGTACTTC
J gene: TRBJ2-1; V gene: TRBV29-1; D gene: TRBD2; clone size: -; CDR3 protein: CSVEWASGRTNEQFF; CDR3 DNA: TGCAGCGTTGAATGGGCTAGCGGGAGGACTAATGAGCAGTTCTTC
J gene: TRBJ1-4; V gene: TRBV7-2; D gene: -; clone size: once; CDR3 protein: CASSVPGNEKLFF; CDR3 DNA: TGTGCCAGCAGCGTACCGGGGAATGAAAAACTGTTTTTT
J gene: TRBJ1-6; V gene: TRBV20-1; D gene: TRBD1; clone size: -; CDR3 protein: CSAWDSNSPLHF; CDR3 DNA: TGCAGTGCTTGGGACAGTAATTCACCCCTCCACTTT
J gene: TRBJ2-7; V gene: TRBV29-1; D gene: -; clone size: few; CDR3 protein: CSIRRDNSYEQYF; CDR3 DNA: TGCAGCATACGAAGGGACAACTCCTACGAGCAGTACTTC
J gene: TRBJ2-7; V gene: TRBV9; D gene: -; clone size: few; CDR3 protein: CASSVVGVGEQYF; CDR3 DNA: TGTGCCAGCAGCGTAGTCGGGGTTGGCGAGCAGTACTTC
J gene: TRBJ1-5; V gene: TRBV27; D gene: TRBD1; clone size: -; CDR3 protein: CASKRTGNNQPQHF; CDR3 DNA: TGTGCCAGCAAGCGGACAGGGAACAATCAGCCCCAGCATTTT
J gene: TRBJ2-5; V gene: TRBV12-3/TRBV12-4; D gene: TRBD2; clone size: -; CDR3 protein: CASSRGLAGVQETQYF; CDR3 DNA: TGTGCCAGCAGCCGAGGACTAGCGGGGGTCCAAGAGACCCAGTACTTC
J gene: TRBJ1-1; V gene: TRBV6-2/TRBV6-3; D gene: -; clone size: few; CDR3 protein: CASSYYGANTEAFF; CDR3 DNA: TGTGCCAGCAGTTACTACGGAGCGAACACTGAAGCTTTCTTT
J gene: TRBJ2-1; V gene: TRBV9; D gene: -; clone size: -; CDR3 protein: CASSNLGRGEQFF; CDR3 DNA: TGTGCCAGCAGCAACCTGGGGAGAGGTGAGCAGTTCTTC
J gene: TRBJ1-2; V gene: TRBV5-8; D gene: -; clone size: -; CDR3 protein: CASSLSWDRDYGYTF; CDR3 DNA: TGTGCCAGCAGCTTAAGTTGGGACCGAGACTATGGCTACACCTTC
J gene: TRBJ1-5; V gene: TRBV6-6; D gene: -; clone size: -; CDR3 protein: CASRLLSTGRSQPQHF; CDR3 DNA: TGTGCCAGCAGACTACTATCTACAGGCAGAAGTCAGCCCCAGCATTTT
J gene: TRBJ1-4; V gene: TRBV3-1; D gene: -; clone size: -; CDR3 protein: CASSRLGLSEKLFF; CDR3 DNA: TGTGCCAGCAGCCGCCTGGGATTGAGTGAAAAACTGTTTTTT
J gene: TRBJ1-1; V gene: TRBV6-2/TRBV6-3; D gene: -; clone size: -; CDR3 protein: CASSYSPGNTEAFF; CDR3 DNA: TGTGCCAGCAGTTACTCTCCAGGGAACACTGAAGCTTTCTTT
J gene: TRBJ2-7; V gene: TRBV13; D gene: -; clone size: few; CDR3 protein: CASSLEGGRQISYEQYF; CDR3 DNA: TGTGCCAGCAGCTTAGAGGGGGGGCGGCAGATCTCCTACGAGCAGTACTTC
J gene: TRBJ1-4; V gene: TRBV29-1; D gene: -; clone size: -; CDR3 protein: CSVVPLGATNEKLFF; CDR3 DNA: TGCAGCGTTGTACCGCTCGGTGCAACTAATGAAAAACTGTTTTTT
J gene: TRBJ2-6; V gene: TRBV20-1; D gene: -; clone size: -; CDR3 protein: CSATAGGWLSGANVLTF; CDR3 DNA: TGCAGTGCTACAGCTGGGGGCTGGCTCTCTGGGGCCAACGTCCTGACTTTC
J gene: TRBJ2-7; V gene: TRBV11-2; D gene: TRBD1; clone size: -; CDR3 protein: CASRIPGQGGSYEQYF; CDR3 DNA: TGTGCCAGCAGAATCCCGGGACAGGGAGGATCCTACGAGCAGTACTTC
J gene: TRBJ2-5; V gene: TRBV20-1; D gene: TRBD2; clone size: once; CDR3 protein: CSARRALAGVQETQYF; CDR3 DNA: TGCAGTGCTAGGAGGGCACTAGCGGGTGTCCAAGAGACCCAGTACTTC
J gene: TRBJ2-7; V gene: TRBV6-2/TRBV6-3; D gene: -; clone size: few; CDR3 protein: CASSYVAPLGSYEQYF; CDR3 DNA: TGTGCCAGCAGTTACGTGGCGCCTCTTGGATCCTACGAGCAGTACTTC
J gene: TRBJ2-3; V gene: TRBV4-3; D gene: -; clone size: -; CDR3 protein: CASSQAFDTQYF; CDR3 DNA: TGCGCCAGCAGCCAAGCTTTTGATACGCAGTATTTT
J gene: TRBJ1-2; V gene: TRBV5-6; D gene: -; clone size: few; CDR3 protein: CASTPGGHYGYTF; CDR3 DNA: TGTGCCAGCACCCCTGGGGGTCACTATGGCTACACCTTC
J gene: TRBJ2-1; V gene: TRBV6-1; D gene: -; clone size: many; CDR3 protein: CASSEEGYTYNEQFF; CDR3 DNA: TGTGCCAGCAGTGAAGAGGGGTATACCTACAATGAGCAGTTCTTC
J gene: TRBJ2-1; V gene: TRBV20-1; D gene: TRBD2; clone size: -; CDR3 protein: CSAIGTSGGGRTGEQFF; CDR3 DNA: TGCAGTGCTATTGGGACTAGCGGGGGGGGACGAACGGGTGAGCAGTTCTTC
J gene: TRBJ1-5; V gene: TRBV20-1; D gene: -; clone size: -; CDR3 protein: CSARDGLHMGGNQPQHF; CDR3 DNA: TGCAGTGCTAGAGACGGCCTGCACATGGGAGGCAATCAGCCCCAGCATTTT
J gene: TRBJ2-7; V gene: TRBV28; D gene: -; clone size: -; CDR3 protein: CASSPPGPQYEQYF; CDR3 DNA: TGTGCCAGCAGTCCCCCGGGTCCCCAATACGAGCAGTACTTC
J gene: TRBJ1-2; V gene: TRBV12-3/TRBV12-4; D gene: -; clone size: -; CDR3 protein: CASRTSRRDACGCTF; CDR3 DNA: TGTGCCAGCAGGACCTCCCGCAGGGATGCGTGTGGCTGCACCTTC
J gene: TRBJ2-2; V gene: TRBV12-3/TRBV12-4; D gene: TRBD2; clone size: -; CDR3 protein: CASSFIAGEIGELFF; CDR3 DNA: TGTGCCAGCAGTTTTATAGCGGGGGAGATCGGGGAGCTGTTTTTT